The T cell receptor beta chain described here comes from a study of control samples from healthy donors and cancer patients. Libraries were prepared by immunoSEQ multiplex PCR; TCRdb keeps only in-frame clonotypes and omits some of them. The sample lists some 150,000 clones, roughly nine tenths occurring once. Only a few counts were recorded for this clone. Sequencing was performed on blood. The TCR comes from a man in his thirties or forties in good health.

The CDR3 here is CASTPDGGPPRQNEKLFF. The CDR3, as DNA: TGTGCCAGCACCCCCGACGGGGGGCCGCCCCGACAGAATGAAAAACTGTTTTTT. J is TRBJ1-4 and V is TRBV6-2 or TRBV6-3; the D gene is possibly TRBD1 (6 bases). The V gene's germline CDR1 is MNHEY and CDR2 SVGEGT. The CDR3 covers 18 residues. The V gene lost 7 bases and the J gene lost 5 bases, with 26 bases spanning the gap.